This section outlines one T cell receptor (beta chain) sequence together with its context. Trimming shortened V by 1 base and J by 6 bases, and 11 bases separated the two germline ends. Looked up from germline, CDR1 is SGHNT and CDR2 is YYREEE (reference sequence). There are 14 residues in the CDR3. These data belong to a study of blood T cell repertoires in COVID-19. Study at large: There were acute and convalescent COVID-19 samples, and they came from the United States, Italy and Spain. Sources were T cells, B-cell-depleted T cells, or PBMCs; the material itself was cDNA or gDNA.

Authors' analysis steps: Reference gene primers were amplified, and this amplification served to estimate nucleated cell counts. Clones were sequenced by immunoSEQ multiplex PCR, and TCRdb holds only the in-frame ones, with some missing. That table furnishes V, J and clone size, whereas the DNA furnished D and trimming. The profile covers under 250,000 clones, with roughly 86% appearing a single time and 1.5% to 2% taken by the ten largest. The sequencing input was peripheral blood. The sequence derives from a woman aged 60-70 years who had recovered from COVID-19. The V gene is TRBV5-4, the J gene TRBJ1-5, with TRBD1 as a possible D gene (6 bases). CDR3 residues: CASSLTGSGQPQHF. The CDR3 DNA follows: TGTGCCAGCAGCTTGACAGGGTCGGGTCAGCCCCAGCATTTT.